This T cell receptor beta chain was recovered during a study of Graves' ophthalmopathy and Graves' hyperthyroidism. Overall study: Peripheral blood was gathered at the point of initial diagnosis, before any treatment started.

This clonotype was recorded many times. The antigen remains unidentified. Amplification of the TCR beta CDR3 regions used RNA transcripts (as template). HTBI primers were used in a first-round RT-PCR, which preceded a second-round multiplex PCR. MiXCR was run by TCRdb on the multiplex PCR reads, yielding one entry per CDR3 protein. The sample shows about 700,000 distinct CDR3 sequences, roughly two fifths of them seen only once. General study findings and limits: Blood also carried most expanded thyroid clonotypes exceeding 0.001 frequency.

Sequencing used peripheral blood. The sequence was obtained from an adult man with Graves' ophthalmopathy.

The CDR3 here is CATSRGGVWETQYF. CDR3 nucleotide sequence: TGTGCCACCAGCAGAGGGGGGGTGTGGGAGACCCAGTACTTC. The rearrangement joins TRBV15 to TRBJ2-5; maybe TRBD2 (6 bases). V lost 1 base to trimming and J lost 5 bases, with 11 bases between them. The length of the CDR3 is 14 residues. The germline V gene encodes CDR1 LNHNV and CDR2 YYDKDF (reference sequence).